Each of the 10 T cell receptor beta chains below was sequenced from the same sample in a study of T cell responses to AZD1222 COVID-19 vaccine. The table came from immunoSEQ multiplex PCR; TCRdb's copy has only in-frame clones and leaves some out. Of some 160,000 clones in the sample, 91% were seen once. The sample was peripheral blood, taken on day 0 of AZD1222 vaccination. The receptors come from an adult in good health.

The chain links TRBV7-8 to TRBJ2-7, with 7 positions matching TRBD2. After removal of 0 bases from V and 5 bases from J, the junction contained 1 base not matched to a gene. This CDR3 is built from 13 residues. Germline V CDR1 and CDR2: SGHVS, FQNEAQ. The CDR3 loop reads CASSLAGGNEQYF. CDR3 sequence (DNA): TGTGCCAGCAGCTTAGCGGGAGGGAACGAGCAGTACTTC.

The V and J genes are TRBV6-5 and TRBJ1-2; D gene uncertain. The V gene lost 4 bases and the J gene lost 4 bases, with 16 bases spanning the gap. Germline loops: CDR1 MNHEY, CDR2 SVGAGI. This CDR3 has 15 amino acids. The CDR3 bases are TGTGCCAGCAGTTCTTCCGACACAGCCTTCTATGGCTACACCTTC. The encoded protein is CASSSSDTAFYGYTF.

The CDR3 region has the DNA TGTGCCAGTACCCCCAGAGGAGCGGGAGGAGGGACCGGGGAGCTGTTTTTT. Amino acid sequence: CASTPRGAGGGTGELFF. The chain combines TRBV19 with TRBJ2-2; 9 bases are shared with TRBD2. J was trimmed by 5 bases and V by 7 bases; bases with no gene match: 14. This CDR3 has 17 amino acids. Germline CDR1 is LNHDA and CDR2 is SQIVND (reference sequence).

The V gene is TRBV18, the J gene TRBJ1-5; the D gene is possibly TRBD1 (5 bases). The CDR3 has 15 amino acids. From germline, CDR1 is KGHSH and CDR2 LQKENI. V lost 3 bases and J 7 bases, leaving 16 bases between the germline ends. This chain's CDR3 is CASSPSLTGVQPQHF. The CDR3 DNA is TGTGCCAGCTCACCTTCCCTGACGGGGGTACAGCCCCAGCATTTT.

V usage is TRBV11-2 and J usage is TRBJ2-6, with D unclear. The CDR3 has 15 amino acids. CDR1 is SGHAT and CDR2 is FQNNGV in the germline V gene. Deletions cut 3 bases from V and 0 bases from J, with 6 bases between. The CDR3 DNA is TGTGCCAGCAGCTTTCTTGACTCTGGGGCCAACGTCCTGACTTTC. Its protein product is CASSFLDSGANVLTF.

This chain uses TRBV24-1 with TRBJ2-7, with unresolved D. There are 12 residues in the CDR3. Germline assignment: CDR1 KGHDR and CDR2 SFDVKD. With 1 base removed from V and 7 bases from J, the gap between germline ends came to 7 bases. CDR3 in amino acids: CATSDFVGEQYF. The CDR3 DNA sequence: TGTGCCACCAGTGATTTCGTGGGGGAGCAGTACTTC.

CDR3 sequence (DNA): TGCGCCAGCAGCTTGGGACAGGGCGGAGCAGATACGCAGTATTTT. Translation: CASSLGQGGADTQYF. The chain uses TRBV5-1 and TRBJ2-3, with 7 bases fitting TRBD1. Germline V gives CDR1 SGHRS, CDR2 YFSETQ. Trimming at V came to 0 bases and at J to 4 bases, leaving 5 bases not matched to a gene. CDR3 length: 15 residues.

The genes are TRBV2 and TRBJ2-7, with 8 bases fitting TRBD1. V was clipped by 6 bases and J by 5 bases; unmatched bases: 9. Germline V lookup: CDR1 SNHLY, CDR2 FYNNEI. The CDR3 runs 14 residues. The CDR3 coding sequence is TGTGCCAGCAGAGGGAAACAGGGGGTGGACGAGCAGTACTTC. Translated, it gives CASRGKQGVDEQYF.

This clone has just a few counts. The chain links TRBV27 to TRBJ2-1; perhaps TRBD1 as D (6 bases). CDR1 and CDR2 (germline): MNHEY, SMNVEV (reference sequence). V dropped 6 bases and J dropped 5 bases, with 17 bases sitting between them. The CDR3 totals 15 residues. The chain's CDR3 is CASRRRGTLNNEQFF. In nucleotides, the CDR3 is TGTGCCAGCAGGAGAAGGGGGACGCTGAACAATGAGCAGTTCTTC.

This chain joins TRBV6-5 and TRBJ2-6, with TRBD2 as a possible D gene (5 bases). Looked up from germline, CDR1 is MNHEY and CDR2 is SVGAGI. V was clipped by 0 bases and J by 3 bases, with 9 bases between them. There are 16 residues in the CDR3. The CDR3 DNA reads as TGTGCCAGCAGTTACTCCCTAGCTGGTGGGGCCAACGTCCTGACTTTC. Translating it yields CASSYSLAGGANVLTF.